This TCR beta chain is drawn from a study of blood T cells in healthy people across ages. Study-level points and caveats: Relative to aged donors, long-lived donors carried more naive CD4+ cells and displayed higher diversity.

This clonotype was counted between two and nine times. Its antigen is not known. Germline V lookup: CDR1 DFQATT, CDR2 SNEGSKA (reference sequence). The CDR3 loop spans 14 amino acids. With 8 bases clipped from V and 7 bases from J, the junction kept 12 bases outside the gene matches. PCR was performed a second time for roughly 7 to 12 cycles using a sample-barcoded 5' primer and a J-beta primer mix. Via MiXCR, TCRdb re-called the 5' RACE reads, giving one row per CDR3 protein. This sample has about 1,000,000 distinct CDR3 sequences, with under 55% found just once. Sequencing was performed on blood. The source of this sequence is a woman aged 55-70 years in good health. The chain joins TRBV20-1 to TRBJ2-1, with TRBD2 identical over 9 bases. CDR3 loop: CSTERREGLNEQFF. The CDR3 region has the DNA TGCAGTACTGAGAGGCGGGAGGGCCTGAATGAGCAGTTCTTC.